This paragraph covers one T cell receptor (beta chain) sequence. What it binds is not known. The CDR3 regions of TCR beta were amplified from RNA transcripts. HTBI primers were employed in a first-round RT-PCR of the TCR CDR3. TCRdb independently ran MiXCR on the multiplex PCR reads; one entry per CDR3 protein. The sample contains roughly 840,000 distinct CDR3 sequences, 38% of which appear only once. This specimen belongs to a study of T cells in Graves' hyperthyroidism and ophthalmopathy. General study results and limits: The model made its ophthalmopathy prediction, and onset followed a median around six months later. Blood also carried most thyroid clonotypes expanded above 0.001.

Sample: blood. The TCR comes from a man aged 18-30 years with Graves' hyperthyroidism.

CDR3 DNA sequence: TGTGCCAGCAGCAGAGGACCCCTAGGACAGGGAATGGACTACGAGCAGTACTTC. Its protein is CASSRGPLGQGMDYEQYF. The V call is TRBV7-6, the J call TRBJ2-7; 8 nucleotides line up with TRBD1. V trimming: 5 bases; J trimming: 3 bases; junction bases outside the gene matches: 18. CDR1 and CDR2 (germline): SGHVS, FNYEAQ. There are 18 residues in the CDR3.